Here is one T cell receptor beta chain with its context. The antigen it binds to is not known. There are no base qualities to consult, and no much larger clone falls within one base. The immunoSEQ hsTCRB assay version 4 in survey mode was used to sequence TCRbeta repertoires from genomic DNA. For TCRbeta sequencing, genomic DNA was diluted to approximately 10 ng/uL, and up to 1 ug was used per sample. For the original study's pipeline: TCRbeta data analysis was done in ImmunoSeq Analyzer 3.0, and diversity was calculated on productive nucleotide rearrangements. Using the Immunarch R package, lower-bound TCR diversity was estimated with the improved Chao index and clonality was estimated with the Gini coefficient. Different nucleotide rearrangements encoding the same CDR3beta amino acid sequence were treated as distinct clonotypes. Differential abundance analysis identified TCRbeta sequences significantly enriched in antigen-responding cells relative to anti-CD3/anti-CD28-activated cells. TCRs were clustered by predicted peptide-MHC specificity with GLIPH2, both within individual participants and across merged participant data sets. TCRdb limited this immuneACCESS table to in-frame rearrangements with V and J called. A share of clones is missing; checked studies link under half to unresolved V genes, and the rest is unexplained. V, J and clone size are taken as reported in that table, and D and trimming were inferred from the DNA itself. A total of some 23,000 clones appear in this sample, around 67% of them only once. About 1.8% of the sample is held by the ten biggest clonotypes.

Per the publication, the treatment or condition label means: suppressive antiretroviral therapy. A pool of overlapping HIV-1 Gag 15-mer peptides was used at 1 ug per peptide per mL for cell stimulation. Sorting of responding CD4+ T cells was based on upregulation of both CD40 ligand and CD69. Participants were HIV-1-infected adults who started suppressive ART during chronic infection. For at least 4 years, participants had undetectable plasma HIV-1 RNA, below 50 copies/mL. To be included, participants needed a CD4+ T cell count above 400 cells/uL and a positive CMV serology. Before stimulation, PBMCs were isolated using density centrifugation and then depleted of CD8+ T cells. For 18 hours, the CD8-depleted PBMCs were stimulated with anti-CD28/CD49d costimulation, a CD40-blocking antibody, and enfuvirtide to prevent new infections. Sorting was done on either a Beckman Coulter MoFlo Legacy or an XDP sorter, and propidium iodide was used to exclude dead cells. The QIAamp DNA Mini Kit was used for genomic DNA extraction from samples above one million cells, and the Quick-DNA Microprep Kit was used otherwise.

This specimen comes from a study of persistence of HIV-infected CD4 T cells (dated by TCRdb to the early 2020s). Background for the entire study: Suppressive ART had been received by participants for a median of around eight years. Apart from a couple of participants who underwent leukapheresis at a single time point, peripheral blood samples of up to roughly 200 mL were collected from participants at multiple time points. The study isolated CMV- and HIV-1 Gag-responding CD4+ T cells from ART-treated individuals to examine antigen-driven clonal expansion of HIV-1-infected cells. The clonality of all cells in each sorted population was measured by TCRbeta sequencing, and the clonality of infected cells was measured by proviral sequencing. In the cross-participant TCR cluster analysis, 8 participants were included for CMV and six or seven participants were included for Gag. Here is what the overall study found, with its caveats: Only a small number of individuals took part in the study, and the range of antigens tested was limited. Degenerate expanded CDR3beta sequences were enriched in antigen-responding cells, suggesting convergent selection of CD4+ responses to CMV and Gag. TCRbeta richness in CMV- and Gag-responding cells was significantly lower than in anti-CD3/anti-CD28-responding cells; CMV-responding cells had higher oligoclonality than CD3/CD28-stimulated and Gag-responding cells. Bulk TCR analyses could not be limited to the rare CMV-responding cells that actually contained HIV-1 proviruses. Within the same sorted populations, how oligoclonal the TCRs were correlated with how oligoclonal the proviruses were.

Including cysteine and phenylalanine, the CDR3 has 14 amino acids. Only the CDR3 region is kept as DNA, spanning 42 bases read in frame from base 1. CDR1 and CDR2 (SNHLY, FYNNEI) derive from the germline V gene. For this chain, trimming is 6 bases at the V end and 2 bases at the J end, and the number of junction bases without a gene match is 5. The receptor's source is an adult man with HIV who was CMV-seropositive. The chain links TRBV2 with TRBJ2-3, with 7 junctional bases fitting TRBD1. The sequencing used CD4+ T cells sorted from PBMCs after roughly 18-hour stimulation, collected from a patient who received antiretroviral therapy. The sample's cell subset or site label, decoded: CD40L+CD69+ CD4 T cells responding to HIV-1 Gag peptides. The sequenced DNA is TGTGCCAGCAGCCGGGACAGTTCCACAGATACGCAGTATTTT. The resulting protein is CASSRDSSTDTQYF.